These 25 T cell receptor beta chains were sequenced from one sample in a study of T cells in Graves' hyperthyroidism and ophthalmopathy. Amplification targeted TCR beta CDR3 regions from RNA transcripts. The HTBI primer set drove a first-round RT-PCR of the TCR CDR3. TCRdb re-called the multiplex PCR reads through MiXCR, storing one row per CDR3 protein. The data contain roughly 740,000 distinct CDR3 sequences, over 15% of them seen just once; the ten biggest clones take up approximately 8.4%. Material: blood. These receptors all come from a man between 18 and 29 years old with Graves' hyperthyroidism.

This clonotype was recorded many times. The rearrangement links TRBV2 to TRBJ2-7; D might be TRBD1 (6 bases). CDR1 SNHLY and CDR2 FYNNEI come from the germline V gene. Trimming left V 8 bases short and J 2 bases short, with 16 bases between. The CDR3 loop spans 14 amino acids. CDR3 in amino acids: CASVVSQGPYEQYF. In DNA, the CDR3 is TGTGCCAGCGTAGTTTCACAGGGACCCTACGAGCAGTACTTC.

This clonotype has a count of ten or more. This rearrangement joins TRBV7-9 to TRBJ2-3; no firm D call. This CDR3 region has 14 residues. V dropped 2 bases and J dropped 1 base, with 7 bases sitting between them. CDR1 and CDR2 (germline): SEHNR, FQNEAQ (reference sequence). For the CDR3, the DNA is TGTGCCAGCAGCTTACTATGGGGCACAGATACGCAGTATTTT. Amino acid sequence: CASSLLWGTDTQYF.

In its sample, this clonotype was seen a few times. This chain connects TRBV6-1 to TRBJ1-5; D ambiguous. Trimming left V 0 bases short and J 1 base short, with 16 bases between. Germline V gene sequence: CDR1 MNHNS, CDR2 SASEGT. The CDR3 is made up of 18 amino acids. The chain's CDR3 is CASSEAVDVGSSNQPQHF. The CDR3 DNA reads TGTGCCAGCAGTGAAGCTGTGGATGTCGGGTCAAGCAATCAGCCCCAGCATTTT.

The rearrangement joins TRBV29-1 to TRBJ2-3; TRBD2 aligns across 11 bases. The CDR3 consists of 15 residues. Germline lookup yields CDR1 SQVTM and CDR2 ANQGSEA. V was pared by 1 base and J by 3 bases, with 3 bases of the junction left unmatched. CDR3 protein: CSVEGTSGSTDTQYF. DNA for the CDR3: TGCAGCGTTGAAGGAACTAGCGGGAGTACAGATACGCAGTATTTT.

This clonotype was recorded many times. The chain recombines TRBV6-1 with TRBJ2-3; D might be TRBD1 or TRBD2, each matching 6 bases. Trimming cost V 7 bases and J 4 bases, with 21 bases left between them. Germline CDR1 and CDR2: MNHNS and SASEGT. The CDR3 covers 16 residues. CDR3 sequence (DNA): TGTGCCAGCACCCCCCGACAGGCGGGGCACCCAGATACGCAGTATTTT. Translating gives CASTPRQAGHPDTQYF.

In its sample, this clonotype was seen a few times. The CDR3 coding sequence is TGTGCCAGCAGTTTCAATAAATTTAGCTCCTACGAGCAGTACTTC. Translation gives CASSFNKFSSYEQYF. V gene TRBV28 combines with J gene TRBJ2-7; no clear D gene. This CDR3 spans 15 amino acids. The V gene lost 3 bases and the J gene lost 0 bases, with 12 bases spanning the gap. Germline-derived CDR1 and CDR2 are MDHEN and SYDVKM.

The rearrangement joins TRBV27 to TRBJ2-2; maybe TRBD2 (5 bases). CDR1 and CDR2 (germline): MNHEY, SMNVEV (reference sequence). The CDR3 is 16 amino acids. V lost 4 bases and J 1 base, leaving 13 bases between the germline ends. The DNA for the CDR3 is TGTGCCAGCAGTTACTACAGCCGGGGGAACACCGGGGAGCTGTTTTTT. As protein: CASSYYSRGNTGELFF.

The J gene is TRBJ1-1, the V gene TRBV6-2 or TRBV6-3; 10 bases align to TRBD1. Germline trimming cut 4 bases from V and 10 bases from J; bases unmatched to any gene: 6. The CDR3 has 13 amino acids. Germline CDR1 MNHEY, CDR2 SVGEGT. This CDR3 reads CASSSRDRGGAFF. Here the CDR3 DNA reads TGTGCCAGCAGTTCCAGGGACAGGGGTGGAGCTTTCTTT.

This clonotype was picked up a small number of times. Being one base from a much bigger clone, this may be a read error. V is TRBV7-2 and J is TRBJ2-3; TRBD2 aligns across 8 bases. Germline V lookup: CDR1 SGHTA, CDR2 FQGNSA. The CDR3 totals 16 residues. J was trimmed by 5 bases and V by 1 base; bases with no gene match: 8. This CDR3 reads CASSLDGGRSIDTQYF. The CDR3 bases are TGTGCCAGCAGCTTAGACGGCGGGAGGTCCATAGATACGCAGTATTTT.

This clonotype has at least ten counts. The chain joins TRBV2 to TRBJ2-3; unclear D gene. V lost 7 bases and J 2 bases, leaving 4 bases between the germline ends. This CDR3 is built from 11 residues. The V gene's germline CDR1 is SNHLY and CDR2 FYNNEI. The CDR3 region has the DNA TGTGCCAGCACCCTCACAGATACGCAGTATTTT. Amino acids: CASTLTDTQYF.

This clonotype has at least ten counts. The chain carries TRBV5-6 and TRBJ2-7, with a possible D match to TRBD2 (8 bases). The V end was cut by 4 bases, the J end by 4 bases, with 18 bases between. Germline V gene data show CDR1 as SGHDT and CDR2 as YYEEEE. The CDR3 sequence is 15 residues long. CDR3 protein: CASSPLAGQLYEQYF. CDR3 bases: TGTGCCAGCAGCCCTTTAGCGGGACAGCTATACGAGCAGTACTTC.

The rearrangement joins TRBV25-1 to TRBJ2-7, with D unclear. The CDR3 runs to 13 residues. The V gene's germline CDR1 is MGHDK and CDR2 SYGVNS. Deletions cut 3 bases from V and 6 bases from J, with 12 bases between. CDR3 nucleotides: TGTGCCAGCAGTGATATTCGTTGGATCGAGCAGTACTTC. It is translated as CASSDIRWIEQYF.

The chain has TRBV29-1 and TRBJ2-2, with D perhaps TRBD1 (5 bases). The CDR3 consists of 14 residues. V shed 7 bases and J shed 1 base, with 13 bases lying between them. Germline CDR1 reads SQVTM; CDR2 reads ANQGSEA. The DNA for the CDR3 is TGCAGCGCCGAGGACAAGGGGAACACCGGGGAGCTGTTTTTT. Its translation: CSAEDKGNTGELFF.

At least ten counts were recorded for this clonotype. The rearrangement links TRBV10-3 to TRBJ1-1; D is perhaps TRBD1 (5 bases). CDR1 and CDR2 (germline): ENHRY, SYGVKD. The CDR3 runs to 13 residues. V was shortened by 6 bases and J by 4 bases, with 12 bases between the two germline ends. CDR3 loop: CAISAQGFTEAFF. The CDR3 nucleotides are TGTGCCATCAGCGCCCAGGGATTCACTGAAGCTTTCTTT.

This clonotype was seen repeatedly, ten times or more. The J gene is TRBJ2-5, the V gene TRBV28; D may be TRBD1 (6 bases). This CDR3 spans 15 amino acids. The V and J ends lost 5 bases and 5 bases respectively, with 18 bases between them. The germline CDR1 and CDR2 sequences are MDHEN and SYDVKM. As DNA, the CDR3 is TGTGCCAGCAGTCCCCGGCTTACAGGGATCGAGACCCAGTACTTC. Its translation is CASSPRLTGIETQYF.

CDR3 DNA sequence: TGTGCCAGCAGTTTAGTCTCCCTGGTCACTGAAGCTTTCTTT. Residues: CASSLVSLVTEAFF. The V call is TRBV12-3 or TRBV12-4, the J call TRBJ1-1; no clear D gene. The CDR3 covers 14 residues. V lost 1 base and J 4 bases, leaving 10 bases between the germline ends.

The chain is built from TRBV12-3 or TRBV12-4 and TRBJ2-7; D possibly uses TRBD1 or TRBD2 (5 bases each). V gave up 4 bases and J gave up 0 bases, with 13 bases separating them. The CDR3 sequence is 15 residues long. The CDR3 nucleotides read TGTGCCAGCAGTTGGGGCCGCCGGGGCTCCTACGAGCAGTACTTC. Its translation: CASSWGRRGSYEQYF.

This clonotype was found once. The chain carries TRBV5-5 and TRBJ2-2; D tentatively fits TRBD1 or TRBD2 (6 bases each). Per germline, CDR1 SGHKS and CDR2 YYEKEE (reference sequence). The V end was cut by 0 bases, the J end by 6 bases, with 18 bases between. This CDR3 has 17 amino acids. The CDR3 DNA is TGTGCCAGCAGCTTGGATCTCCGGGGGCCGGCGGCCGGGGAGCTGTTTTTT. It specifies CASSLDLRGPAAGELFF.

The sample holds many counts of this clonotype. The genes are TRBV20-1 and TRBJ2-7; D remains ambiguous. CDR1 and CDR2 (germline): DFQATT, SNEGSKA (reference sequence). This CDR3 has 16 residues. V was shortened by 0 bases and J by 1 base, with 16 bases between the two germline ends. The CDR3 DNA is TGCAGTGCTAGAGAGAGAGGTTTATCGGGTTCCTACGAGCAGTACTTC. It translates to CSARERGLSGSYEQYF.

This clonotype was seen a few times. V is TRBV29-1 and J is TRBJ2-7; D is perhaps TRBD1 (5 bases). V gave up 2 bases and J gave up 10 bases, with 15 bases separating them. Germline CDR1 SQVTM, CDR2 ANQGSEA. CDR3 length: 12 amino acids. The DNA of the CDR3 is TGCAGCGTTGAAACGGTCCAGGGTCGACAGTACTTC. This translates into CSVETVQGRQYF.

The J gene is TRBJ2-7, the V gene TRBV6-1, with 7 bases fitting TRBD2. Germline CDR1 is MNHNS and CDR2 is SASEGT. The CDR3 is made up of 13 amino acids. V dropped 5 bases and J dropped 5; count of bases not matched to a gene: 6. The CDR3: CASSRGEQDEQYF. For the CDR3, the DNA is TGTGCCAGCAGTCGGGGGGAACAGGACGAGCAGTACTTC.

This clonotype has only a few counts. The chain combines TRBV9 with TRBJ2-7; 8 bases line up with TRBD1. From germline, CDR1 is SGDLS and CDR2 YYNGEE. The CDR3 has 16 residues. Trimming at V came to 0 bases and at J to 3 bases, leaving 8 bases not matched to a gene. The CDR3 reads CASSVADRGAGYEQYF. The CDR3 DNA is TGTGCCAGCAGCGTAGCCGACAGGGGTGCTGGCTACGAGCAGTACTTC.

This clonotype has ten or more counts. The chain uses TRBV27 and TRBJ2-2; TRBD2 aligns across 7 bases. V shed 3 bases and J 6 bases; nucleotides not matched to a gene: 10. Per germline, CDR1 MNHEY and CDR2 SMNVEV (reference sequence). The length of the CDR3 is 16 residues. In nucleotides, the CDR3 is TGTGCCAGCAGTTTTTATCGGGGAGGGTTCGCCGGGGAGCTGTTTTTT. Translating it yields CASSFYRGGFAGELFF.

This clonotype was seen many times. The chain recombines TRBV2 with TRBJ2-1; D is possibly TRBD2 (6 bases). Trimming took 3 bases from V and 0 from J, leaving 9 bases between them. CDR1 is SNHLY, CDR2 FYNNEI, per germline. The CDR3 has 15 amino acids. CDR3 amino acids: CASSDGGSSYNEQFF. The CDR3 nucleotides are TGTGCCAGCAGTGATGGGGGGAGCTCCTACAATGAGCAGTTCTTC.

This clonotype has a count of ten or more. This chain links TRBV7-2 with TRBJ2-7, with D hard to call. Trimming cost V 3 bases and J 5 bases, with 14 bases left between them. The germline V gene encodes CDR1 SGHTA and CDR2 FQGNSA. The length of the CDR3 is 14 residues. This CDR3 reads CASSFTESIHEQYF. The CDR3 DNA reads TGTGCCAGCAGCTTCACGGAGAGCATTCACGAGCAGTACTTC.